Each of the 20 T cell receptor beta chains below was sequenced from the same sample in a study of blood T cell repertoires in COVID-19. Assay: immunoSEQ multiplex PCR; the TCRdb copy retains only in-frame clones and omits some. Altogether under 150,000 clones are present, roughly 86% being singletons, with the ten largest covering 2.3%. The sample consisted of peripheral blood. Every receptor here comes from a human donor in a cohort sampled during active COVID-19.

V usage is TRBV28 and J usage is TRBJ1-2, with D possibly being TRBD1 (6 bases). The V end lost 5 bases, the J end lost 4 bases, and 8 bases lay between the germline ends. This CDR3 is 12 amino acids long. Per germline, CDR1 MDHEN and CDR2 SYDVKM. This CDR3 is CASSTGRYGYTF. Here the CDR3 DNA reads TGTGCCAGCAGTACAGGGCGCTATGGCTACACCTTC.

The chain carries TRBV5-6 and TRBJ1-6; 7 positions agree with TRBD1. With V trimmed by 2 bases and J by 5 bases, 4 bases remained unmatched. Per germline, CDR1 SGHDT and CDR2 YYEEEE. This CDR3 spans 15 amino acids. This CDR3 reads CASSFEQGNNSPLHF. The CDR3 DNA follows: TGTGCCAGCAGCTTCGAACAGGGGAATAATTCACCCCTCCACTTT.

This chain uses TRBV28 with TRBJ1-2, with TRBD1 matching 9 bases. Germline V CDR1 and CDR2: MDHEN, SYDVKM. Germline trimming cut 6 bases from V and 4 bases from J; bases unmatched to any gene: 9. This CDR3 has 15 residues. The CDR3, as DNA: TGTGCCAGCAGACCGAACAGGGGGCCCCTCTATGGCTACACCTTC. Translated, it gives CASRPNRGPLYGYTF.

The gene calls are TRBV4-1 and TRBJ1-5, with a possible D match to TRBD1 (6 bases). Germline V gives CDR1 MGHRA, CDR2 YSYEKL. The CDR3 runs 15 residues. Deletions cut 0 bases from V and 2 bases from J, with 8 bases between. CDR3 coding DNA: TGCGCCAGCAGCCAAGATGAGGGGGGCAATCAGCCCCAGCATTTT. It codes for CASSQDEGGNQPQHF.

The chain combines TRBV7-9 with TRBJ2-6; 10 nucleotides line up with TRBD1. This CDR3 has 17 residues. CDR1 and CDR2 (germline): SEHNR, FQNEAQ (reference sequence). The V segment lost 1 base and the J segment 4 bases; nucleotides outside the gene matches: 4. Here the CDR3 reads CASSLVGTGVGANVLTF. CDR3 coding DNA: TGTGCCAGCAGCTTAGTCGGGACAGGGGTCGGGGCCAACGTCCTGACTTTC. The full variable domain, its missing parts supplied by reference TRBV7-9 and TRBJ2-6, is DTGVSQNPRHKITKRGQNVTFRCDPISEHNRLYWYRQTLGQGPEFLTYFQNEAQLEKSRLLSDRFSAERPKGSFSTLEIQRTEQGDSAMYLCASSLVGTGVGANVLTFGAGSRLTVL.

The rearrangement uses TRBV21-1 and TRBJ2-7; the DNA was not compared with TRBD2, the D call given in the table. TRBV21-1 is a listed pseudogene. The CDR3 is made up of 14 amino acids. In DNA, the CDR3 is TGTGCCAGCAGCAAAGATGTCTTTCGCGACGAGCAGTACTTC. Its translation is CASSKDVFRDEQYF.

The gene calls are TRBV7-6 and TRBJ2-1, with TRBD2 identical over 7 bases. The CDR3 length is 19 residues. Germline-derived CDR1 and CDR2 are SGHVS and FNYEAQ. J gave up 6 bases and V 0 bases, and 17 bases lay outside the gene matches. The CDR3 region is CASSLAGGYEGGSLNEQFF. The CDR3 DNA is TGTGCCAGCAGCTTAGCTGGGGGTTATGAGGGAGGGTCTCTCAATGAGCAGTTCTTC.

The gene calls are TRBV10-3 and TRBJ2-7; TRBD1 aligns across 11 bases. There are 14 residues in the CDR3. V was pared by 6 bases and J by 5 bases, with 6 bases of the junction left unmatched. Germline V gene sequence: CDR1 ENHRY, CDR2 SYGVKD. The CDR3 spells CAISAGQGVNEQYF. The DNA of the CDR3 is TGTGCCATCAGCGCGGGACAGGGGGTCAACGAGCAGTACTTC.

This clone has only one observation. DNA of the CDR3: TGTGCCAGCAGAACGACAGGGGTGGTCCGCGAGCAGTACTTC. It codes for CASRTTGVVREQYF. V gene TRBV28 combines with J gene TRBJ2-7, with TRBD1 matching 8 bases. This CDR3 is 14 amino acids long. CDR1 and CDR2 from the germline V gene are MDHEN and SYDVKM. Unmatched junction bases numbered 10, after V lost 6 bases and J lost 6 bases.

The chain has TRBV7-9 and TRBJ1-1, with 10 nucleotides matching TRBD1. Looked up from germline, CDR1 is SEHNR and CDR2 is FQNEAQ (reference sequence). The CDR3 has 18 amino acids. J lost 1 base, V lost 4 bases, and 12 bases had no gene match. The CDR3 nucleotides are TGTGCCAGCAGCTCGAGAGACGCCCGACAGGGGGCGAACACTGAAGCTTTCTTT. This sequence encodes CASSSRDARQGANTEAFF.

The chain carries TRBV24-1 and TRBJ1-4; D is undetermined. Trimming stripped 3 bases from V and 0 bases from J, with 13 bases between. This CDR3 contains 17 residues. The germline gives CDR1 KGHDR, CDR2 SFDVKD. This CDR3 reads CATSDPSRGSTNEKLFF. For the CDR3, the DNA is TGTGCCACCAGTGATCCCTCACGGGGTTCAACTAATGAAAAACTGTTTTTT.

This chain uses TRBV7-2 with TRBJ2-5, with D possibly TRBD1 on 5 matching bases. V shed 1 base and J shed 0 bases, with 12 bases lying between them. CDR1 is SGHTA, CDR2 FQGNSA, per germline. CDR3 length: 16 residues. This CDR3 is CASSLGPGPYQETQYF. The CDR3 DNA is TGTGCCAGCAGCTTAGGGCCAGGGCCGTACCAAGAGACCCAGTACTTC.

This chain links TRBV4-1 with TRBJ2-1; 7 nucleotides line up with TRBD2. V shed 1 base, J shed 4 bases, and the junction held 7 bases outside the gene matches. The CDR3 runs 16 residues. Germline lookup yields CDR1 MGHRA and CDR2 YSYEKL. CDR3 sequence: CASSQVRLAVYNEQFF. CDR3 DNA sequence: TGCGCCAGCAGCCAAGTTAGGCTAGCGGTATACAATGAGCAGTTCTTC.

The V and J genes are TRBV7-9 and TRBJ1-1; D is uncertain. Trimming cost V 0 bases and J 5 bases, with 4 bases left between them. The CDR3 extends over 12 amino acids. Per the germline V gene, CDR1 is SEHNR and CDR2 is FQNEAQ (reference sequence). The CDR3 is CASSLAQTEAFF. For the CDR3, the DNA is TGTGCCAGCAGCTTAGCGCAGACTGAAGCTTTCTTT.

The genes are TRBV6-5 and TRBJ2-1; 10 nucleotides match TRBD2. Germline CDR1 is MNHEY and CDR2 is SVGAGI. This CDR3 spans 15 amino acids. V shed 9 bases and J 8 bases; nucleotides not matched to a gene: 13. The CDR3 spells CASSPSGSRGDEQFF. In DNA, the CDR3 is TGTGCCAGTTCACCTAGCGGGAGTCGGGGGGATGAGCAGTTCTTC.

V and J are TRBV11-2 and TRBJ2-7; D may be TRBD2 (5 bases). The V and J ends lost 3 bases and 0 bases respectively, with 9 bases between them. CDR1 is SGHAT, CDR2 FQNNGV, per germline. This CDR3 contains 14 residues. The DNA for the CDR3 is TGTGCCAGCAGCTTTGAGGGTAACTCCTACGAGCAGTACTTC. Encoded protein: CASSFEGNSYEQYF.

This clone has just one count. The CDR3 DNA reads as TGTGCCAGCAGCTTAGGGTTAAGCGGGGGGTCAACCCAGTACTTC. This codes for CASSLGLSGGSTQYF. The V and J genes are TRBV7-2 and TRBJ2-5; 9 nucleotides match TRBD2. This CDR3 region has 15 residues. Germline lookup yields CDR1 SGHTA and CDR2 FQGNSA. With V trimmed by 1 base and J by 8 bases, 8 bases remained unmatched.

In DNA form, the CDR3 reads TGCGCCAGCAGCCAAGCTGGCCGTCTTAACCTCTACGAGCAGTACTTC. This sequence encodes CASSQAGRLNLYEQYF. The rearrangement joins TRBV4-1 to TRBJ2-7; D gene ambiguous. This CDR3 spans 16 amino acids. Trimming took off 1 base at V and 3 bases at J, with 16 bases between the two ends. CDR1 is MGHRA and CDR2 is YSYEKL in the germline V gene.

This sequence joins TRBV5-5 and TRBJ2-7, with a tentative D call TRBD2 (5 bases). Trimming took off 2 bases at V and 4 bases at J, with 7 bases between the two ends. The germline gives CDR1 SGHKS, CDR2 YYEKEE (reference sequence). This CDR3 is 12 amino acids long. The CDR3 nucleotides are TGTGCCAGCAGCTTTCGGGGTTACGAGCAGTACTTC. Encoded protein: CASSFRGYEQYF.

The CDR3, as DNA: TGTGCCAGCAGTGAACGGCAGGGCAACAATGAGCAGTTCTTC. This sequence encodes CASSERQGNNEQFF. The chain recombines TRBV2 with TRBJ2-1; perhaps TRBD1 as D (5 bases). Germline-derived CDR1 and CDR2 are SNHLY and FYNNEI. Trimming cost V 2 bases and J 5 bases, with 10 bases left between them. This CDR3 spans 14 amino acids.